This T cell receptor beta chain comes out of a study of post-analysis software for immune sequencing data. Study-wide points: Versus controls, multiple sclerosis patients showed significantly lower diversity (normalized Chao1). Samples sharing a preparation batch grouped tightly together when assessed by F measure.

The authors incorporated unique molecular identifiers into the TCR beta cDNA libraries. TCRdb analysed the PCR reads with MiXCR anew, one entry per CDR3 protein. Seen here are a few hundred thousand distinct CDR3 sequences, just over 35% observed once, and the top ten hold around 5%. This clonotype was observed many times. Its antigen is currently unknown. The receptor comes from a girl aged 5-17 years with multiple sclerosis. Sequencing was carried out using blood.

Here the CDR3 reads CASSLVAGYNEQFF. CDR3 DNA: TGCGCCAGCAGCTTGGTCGCCGGCTACAATGAGCAGTTCTTC. The genes are TRBV5-1 and TRBJ2-1; D is uncertain. The CDR3 length is 14 residues. CDR1 is SGHRS and CDR2 is YFSETQ in the germline V gene. V gave up 0 bases and J gave up 3 bases, with 7 bases separating them.